This T cell receptor (beta chain) was identified during a study of cytomegalovirus exposure and HLA in healthy donors. Study-level findings and limits: According to a later analysis, most TCR beta chains associated with CMV appeared HLA-restricted. Most TCRs appeared rarely, but some public TCRs recurred in many donors. There were several of the most significant clusters that appeared linked to common viral pathogens in a later analysis.

V lost 6 bases, J lost 8 bases, and 9 bases stayed unmatched. Germline V gene lookup returns CDR1 MDHEN and CDR2 SYDVKM. The CDR3 extends over 14 amino acids. Though nominally healthy at sampling, donors likely had unrecorded immune exposures. As regards this clone: Its antigen is currently unknown.

The PCR had 60 Vbeta and 13 Jbeta primers. Clones were read by immunoSEQ multiplex PCR, and TCRdb kept only the in-frame ones, dropping some. The repertoire includes approximately 33,000 clones, 45% to 55% of them detected once, and roughly 6.2% sits in the top ten. The clonotype was recovered from a woman in her thirties or forties in good health and CMV-seropositive. This chain uses TRBV28 with TRBJ1-4; 7 nucleotides match TRBD1. The material sequenced was PBMCs. Here the CDR3 reads CASSPGTEGEKLFF. CDR3 nucleotides: TGTGCCAGCAGCCCCGGGACAGAAGGGGAAAAACTGTTTTTT.